The 10 T cell receptor beta chains reported below all come from one sample, sequenced in a study of long-term antiretroviral therapy in people with HIV (dated by TCRdb to the early 2020s). Sequencing of the TRB variable region was done with the immunoSEQ hsTCRB v3.0 assay at survey level resolution. Sourced from immuneACCESS, this table was stored by TCRdb with only in-frame sequences that have V and J called. A share of the clones is absent; for the studies checked, an unresolved V gene accounts for under half, and the remainder has no known explanation. For this sample there are about 11,000 clones; around four fifths appear just once. The ten largest clones represent 20% to 25% of the sample. Sequenced here: unsorted PBMCs, sampled 7.2 years after starting antiretroviral therapy. These receptors were taken from a man between 50 and 59 years old with HIV.

The gene calls are TRBV6-6 and TRBJ2-7; D is uncertain. This CDR3 has 13 amino acids. The V end lost 2 bases, the J end lost 1 base, and 6 bases lay between the germline ends. Germline V gene sequence: CDR1 MNHNY, CDR2 SVGAGI (reference sequence). The CDR3 is CASSYDNSYEQYF. Here the CDR3 DNA reads TGTGCCAGCAGTTACGACAATTCCTACGAGCAGTACTTC.

Notes on this clone: This specimen includes other DNA sequences encoding the same CDR3. J is TRBJ1-2 and V is TRBV29-1; 8 bases align to TRBD1. Per the germline V gene, CDR1 is SQVTM and CDR2 is ANQGSEA. This CDR3 is 12 amino acids long. The V segment lost 2 bases and the J segment 8 bases; nucleotides outside the gene matches: 4. In DNA, the CDR3 is TGCAGCGTTGAACAGGGGGCGGGCGGCTACACCTTC. Residues: CSVEQGAGGYTF.

This clone turned up a few times. The chain joins TRBV5-5 to TRBJ2-7; the match to TRBD1 covers 9 bases. This CDR3 is 15 amino acids long. The V gene's germline CDR1 is SGHKS and CDR2 YYEKEE (reference sequence). V lost 4 bases to trimming and J lost 4 bases; unmatched junction nucleotides: 9. The CDR3 loop is CASSERTGVSYEQYF. The CDR3 DNA sequence: TGTGCCAGCAGCGAGAGGACAGGGGTGTCTTACGAGCAGTACTTC.

V usage is TRBV30 and J usage is TRBJ2-2; D is undetermined. This CDR3 spans 13 amino acids. The germline CDR1 and CDR2 sequences are GTSNPN and SVGIG (reference sequence). The V end was cut by 1 base, the J end by 5 bases, with 8 bases between. The CDR3 sequence: CAWSEEATGELFF. The CDR3 DNA follows: TGTGCCTGGAGTGAAGAGGCGACCGGGGAGCTGTTTTTT.

V usage is TRBV11-2 and J usage is TRBJ2-1; tentatively, D is TRBD2 (6 bases). Trimming cost V 2 bases and J 8 bases, with 13 bases left between them. This CDR3 comprises 14 residues. The germline gives CDR1 SGHAT, CDR2 FQNNGV. DNA of the CDR3: TGTGCCAGCAGCTTACCGGGACCGGGGGATGAGCAGTTCTTC. Its translation: CASSLPGPGDEQFF.

The V gene is TRBV15, the J gene TRBJ1-1; tentatively, D is TRBD1 (5 bases). Germline CDR1 reads LNHNV; CDR2 reads YYDKDF (reference sequence). Trimming cost V 0 bases and J 1 base, with 18 bases left between them. CDR3 length: 18 amino acids. The CDR3 loop is CATSRDRGWGGPNTEAFF. DNA for the CDR3: TGTGCCACCAGCAGAGATCGGGGCTGGGGCGGGCCGAACACTGAAGCTTTCTTT.

The V call is TRBV6-5, the J call TRBJ1-5; 7 nucleotides agree with TRBD1. J lost 6 bases, V lost 5 bases, and 7 bases had no gene match. The CDR3 is made up of 14 amino acids. CDR1 is MNHEY, CDR2 SVGAGI, per germline. The CDR3 reads CASSPTGAGQPQHF. CDR3 DNA sequence: TGTGCCAGCAGTCCTACAGGGGCGGGTCAGCCCCAGCATTTT.

The sample holds a few counts of this clone. V usage is TRBV2 and J usage is TRBJ1-2; D gene ambiguous. CDR3 length: 12 amino acids. Trimming left V 4 bases short and J 1 base short, with 4 bases between. Germline CDR1 is SNHLY and CDR2 is FYNNEI. CDR3 region: CASSGGNYGYTF. CDR3 nucleotides: TGTGCCAGCAGTGGGGGTAACTATGGCTACACCTTC.

The chain has TRBV4-1 and TRBJ2-3, with D perhaps TRBD2 (7 bases). The CDR3 contains 15 residues. CDR1 is MGHRA, CDR2 YSYEKL, per germline. With 4 bases removed from V and 3 bases from J, the gap between germline ends came to 14 bases. In DNA form, the CDR3 reads TGCGCCAGCAGCCCTCGGGCGGGGGCTACAGATACGCAGTATTTT. Residues: CASSPRAGATDTQYF.

The table lists this clone with a few counts. This rearrangement joins TRBV19 to TRBJ2-7; the match to TRBD1 covers 7 bases. This CDR3 has 14 amino acids. Germline trimming cut 3 bases from V and 3 bases from J; bases unmatched to any gene: 5. CDR1 and CDR2 from the germline V gene are LNHDA and SQIVND (reference sequence). The DNA for the CDR3 is TGTGCCAGTAGTATCGGGACAGCCAACTACGAGCAGTACTTC. This encodes CASSIGTANYEQYF.